Shown below are 24 T cell receptor beta chains from a single sample sequenced in a study of response to subunit inactivated influenza vaccine. TCRdb used MiXCR to reprocess the RT-PCR reads, holding one entry per CDR3 protein. The sample contains about 700,000 distinct CDR3 sequences, roughly 14% of which appear only once. This specimen consisted of PBMCs from blood, obtained 14 to 15 days before vaccination. Source of these receptors: a man over 45 who received an inactivated influenza vaccine.

This clonotype has just a few counts. The chain recombines TRBV6-1 with TRBJ2-1, with 9 bases identical to TRBD2. The CDR3 totals 14 residues. Germline V gene data show CDR1 as MNHNS and CDR2 as SASEGT. J lost 7 bases, V lost 5 bases, and 6 bases had no gene match. CDR3 DNA: TGTGCCAGCAGTATTAGCGGGAGCCGGAATGAGCAGTTCTTC. As protein: CASSISGSRNEQFF.

The chain couples TRBV10-3 to TRBJ2-2, with 7 bases that match TRBD2. Trimming removed 6 bases from V and 3 bases from J; junction bases left unmatched: 19. CDR1 and CDR2 (germline): ENHRY, SYGVKD. CDR3 length: 19 residues. The CDR3: CAISPGGGSFGRDTGELFF. The CDR3 DNA is TGTGCCATCAGCCCGGGAGGCGGGAGTTTCGGGCGTGACACCGGGGAGCTGTTTTTT.

This rearrangement joins TRBV28 to TRBJ2-1; 11 nucleotides agree with TRBD1. The CDR3 length is 15 residues. J gave up 6 bases and V 5 bases, and 6 bases lay outside the gene matches. CDR1 and CDR2 from the germline V gene are MDHEN and SYDVKM. The chain's CDR3 is CASSRLGQGGNEQFF. In DNA form, the CDR3 reads TGTGCCAGCAGTCGCCTGGGACAGGGGGGCAATGAGCAGTTCTTC.

This clonotype occurred a few times. This chain uses TRBV20-1 with TRBJ1-1; 7 bases match TRBD1. Per the germline V gene, CDR1 is DFQATT and CDR2 is SNEGSKA (reference sequence). The V segment lost 0 bases and the J segment 1 base; nucleotides outside the gene matches: 5. The CDR3 has 15 residues. Here the CDR3 reads CSARDIRTGNTEAFF. CDR3 nucleotides: TGCAGTGCTAGAGATATAAGGACAGGGAACACTGAAGCTTTCTTT.

The chain has TRBV20-1 and TRBJ2-5, with TRBD2 matching 13 bases. V lost 5 bases, J lost 5 bases, and 8 bases stayed unmatched. In germline, CDR1 is DFQATT, CDR2 SNEGSKA (reference sequence). CDR3 size: 15 residues. CDR3 region: CSAQRLAGGWETQYF. The CDR3 coding sequence is TGCAGTGCTCAGAGACTAGCGGGGGGCTGGGAGACCCAGTACTTC.

This chain joins TRBV7-2 and TRBJ2-1, with a tentative D call TRBD2 (7 bases). V lost 7 bases and J 7 bases, leaving 17 bases between the germline ends. Per germline, CDR1 SGHTA and CDR2 FQGNSA. The CDR3 is 14 residues long. The DNA for the CDR3 is TGTGCCAGCACTTTGGGGGGGGCAAGGAATGAGCAGTTCTTC. Translation gives CASTLGGARNEQFF.

This chain connects TRBV20-1 to TRBJ2-2; D possibly corresponds to TRBD2 (6 bases). CDR1 is DFQATT and CDR2 is SNEGSKA in the germline V gene (reference sequence). V was shortened by 3 bases and J by 4 bases, with 12 bases between the two germline ends. The CDR3 is 14 residues long. The CDR3 DNA reads TGCAGTGCTAGTCGCGCGGGGTGCACCGGGGAGCTGTTTTTT. Amino acids: CSASRAGCTGELFF.

This clonotype was counted only a few times. The chain combines TRBV28 with TRBJ2-3; the match to TRBD1 covers 9 bases. Germline V gene data show CDR1 as MDHEN and CDR2 as SYDVKM. There are 14 residues in the CDR3. The V segment lost 4 bases and the J segment 6 bases; nucleotides outside the gene matches: 5. The CDR3 coding sequence is TGTGCCAGCAGTTCGGACAGGGGAATGGATACGCAGTATTTT. It codes for CASSSDRGMDTQYF.

This clonotype was observed a few times. This chain connects TRBV7-2 to TRBJ2-1; 7 bases fit TRBD2. The CDR3 has 16 residues. Germline CDR1 is SGHTA and CDR2 is FQGNSA. V shed 1 base and J 4 bases; nucleotides not matched to a gene: 7. The CDR3 DNA reads as TGTGCCAGCAGCTTAGTTCCGGGAGGAACATACAATGAGCAGTTCTTC. Protein: CASSLVPGGTYNEQFF.

The sample holds a few counts of this clonotype. This chain connects TRBV6-1 to TRBJ2-3; possibly TRBD1 for D (5 bases). Germline V gene sequence: CDR1 MNHNS, CDR2 SASEGT. The CDR3 runs to 15 residues. The ends were cut back, 6 bases at V and 0 bases at J, with 13 bases in the middle. DNA for the CDR3: TGTGCCAGCAGAGGACACAGCACTAGCACAGATACGCAGTATTTT. Protein sequence: CASRGHSTSTDTQYF.

The chain links TRBV7-2 to TRBJ2-5; 9 bases are shared with TRBD2. The ends lost 5 bases at V and 0 bases at J; junction bases unmatched: 7. CDR3 length equals 16 residues. Germline assignment: CDR1 SGHTA and CDR2 FQGNSA. CDR3 protein: CASSQPSGAYQETQYF. As DNA, the CDR3 is TGTGCCAGCAGCCAACCTAGCGGGGCGTACCAAGAGACCCAGTACTTC.

This clonotype has only a few counts. V usage is TRBV7-2 and J usage is TRBJ2-3; D is unclear. Trimming removed 5 bases from V and 5 bases from J, with 11 bases in between. Germline V gives CDR1 SGHTA, CDR2 FQGNSA. CDR3 length equals 13 residues. The CDR3 coding sequence is TGTGCCAGCAGCCCGAACTTAGTAGATACGCAGTATTTT. The encoded protein is CASSPNLVDTQYF.

V is TRBV12-3 or TRBV12-4 and J is TRBJ1-4; 9 bases agree with TRBD1. Trimming cost V 4 bases and J 7 bases; bases outside gene matches: 7. The CDR3 contains 15 residues. CDR3 sequence: CASSSARDRAEKLFF. The CDR3 nucleotides are TGTGCCAGCAGTTCCGCCCGGGACAGGGCTGAAAAACTGTTTTTT.

This clonotype came up a few times. The rearrangement uses TRBV9 and TRBJ2-1; 7 bases fit TRBD2. This CDR3 spans 17 amino acids. Per germline, CDR1 SGDLS and CDR2 YYNGEE. V shed 0 bases, J shed 1 base, and the junction held 7 bases outside the gene matches. For the CDR3, the DNA is TGTGCCAGCAGCGTAGCAGGCGGGAGTAGTTCCTACAATGAGCAGTTCTTC. It yields the protein CASSVAGGSSSYNEQFF.

Only a few counts were recorded for this clonotype. V usage is TRBV20-1 and J usage is TRBJ2-7; D is unclear. CDR3 length equals 14 residues. V was shortened by 3 bases and J by 5 bases, with 17 bases between the two germline ends. In germline, CDR1 is DFQATT, CDR2 SNEGSKA (reference sequence). The CDR3 loop is CSASNFKVSHEQYF. CDR3 coding DNA: TGCAGTGCTAGTAATTTCAAGGTTTCCCACGAGCAGTACTTC.

The chain employs TRBV7-9 and TRBJ2-7, with a tentative D call TRBD1 (6 bases). The CDR3 has 15 residues. CDR1 is SEHNR, CDR2 FQNEAQ, per germline (reference sequence). Deletions cut 2 bases from V and 1 base from J, with 12 bases between. Here the CDR3 DNA reads TGTGCCAGCAGCTTAACCGGACAGTCATCCTACGAGCAGTACTTC. Translated: CASSLTGQSSYEQYF. The full variable domain, in which reference TRBV7-9 and TRBJ2-7 provide the parts outside the CDR3, is DTGVSQNPRHKITKRGQNVTFRCDPISEHNRLYWYRQTLGQGPEFLTYFQNEAQLEKSRLLSDRFSAERPKGSFSTLEIQRTEQGDSAMYLCASSLTGQSSYEQYFGPGTRLTVT.

The gene calls are TRBV4-3 and TRBJ1-6; TRBD1 is a possible D gene (5 bases). The CDR3 totals 16 residues. Trimming shortened V by 3 bases and J by 6 bases, and 15 bases separated the two germline ends. CDR1 is LGHNA and CDR2 is YSLEER in the germline V gene. The CDR3 DNA sequence: TGCGCCAGCAGCCAGACACTAATCCAGGGTAATTCACCCCTCCACTTT. Protein sequence: CASSQTLIQGNSPLHF.

The chain uses TRBV7-2 and TRBJ2-1; D possibly corresponds to TRBD2 (5 bases). The CDR3 is 15 residues long. Germline values: CDR1 SGHTA, CDR2 FQGNSA. V lost 8 bases to trimming and J lost 4 bases, with 18 bases between them. The CDR3 DNA follows: TGTGCCAGCGGCCCAGCGCTCGCGGGTTACAATGAGCAGTTCTTC. Translating it yields CASGPALAGYNEQFF.

The chain is built from TRBV4-1 and TRBJ2-7; TRBD1 aligns across 10 bases. CDR1 is MGHRA, CDR2 YSYEKL, per germline. CDR3 length: 15 amino acids. Losses at the gene ends were 3 bases for V and 7 bases for J; bases not matched to a gene: 9. This CDR3 reads CASSHEHGQGGEQYF. The DNA for the CDR3 is TGCGCCAGCAGCCACGAACACGGACAGGGGGGAGAGCAGTACTTC.

This clonotype showed up many times. The chain links TRBV5-1 to TRBJ2-7, with D possibly TRBD1 on 6 matching bases. This CDR3 contains 15 residues. Trimming removed 4 bases at V and 3 bases at J, with 17 bases between. From germline, CDR1 is SGHRS and CDR2 YFSETQ. The CDR3 is CASSTGSQGFYEQYF. The CDR3 nucleotides read TGCGCCAGCAGCACAGGGTCACAGGGATTCTACGAGCAGTACTTC.

The rearrangement links TRBV5-1 to TRBJ1-1; D unclear. CDR3 size: 16 residues. Germline CDR1 reads SGHRS; CDR2 reads YFSETQ. V lost 4 bases to trimming and J lost 0 bases, with 16 bases between them. The CDR3 sequence: CASSLQPGQMNTEAFF. CDR3 sequence (DNA): TGCGCCAGCAGCCTACAGCCGGGCCAAATGAACACTGAAGCTTTCTTT.

This clonotype was detected only a few times. The rearrangement uses TRBV4-3 and TRBJ2-7; 13 bases align to TRBD2. The CDR3 is made up of 16 amino acids. The V gene end was trimmed by 4 bases and the J gene end by 0 bases; junction bases not matched to a gene: 3. Germline-derived CDR1 and CDR2 are LGHNA and YSLEER. The DNA of the CDR3 is TGCGCCAGCAGCCTCGGGACTAGCGGGGCCTCCTACGAGCAGTACTTC. This gives the protein CASSLGTSGASYEQYF.

The chain combines TRBV20-1 with TRBJ1-4; 7 bases are a match to TRBD1. Germline lookup yields CDR1 DFQATT and CDR2 SNEGSKA (reference sequence). J was trimmed by 4 bases and V by 3 bases; bases with no gene match: 5. The CDR3 length is 14 residues. CDR3 protein: CSASGTDNNEKLFF. The CDR3 DNA follows: TGCAGTGCTAGCGGGACAGATAATAATGAAAAACTGTTTTTT.

The sample holds a few counts of this clonotype. V is TRBV29-1 and J is TRBJ2-2; D unresolved. In germline, CDR1 is SQVTM, CDR2 ANQGSEA. The CDR3 is 11 amino acids. Trimming stripped 3 bases from V and 1 base from J, with 0 bases between. CDR3 amino acids: CSVENTGELFF. The CDR3 nucleotides are TGCAGCGTTGAGAACACCGGGGAGCTGTTTTTT.